This TCR beta chain stems from a study of T-cell memory formation after mild COVID-19. Overall study results and limits: Certain responding clones were present in pre-infection memory, suggesting participation of cross-reactive memory.

Trimming took off 5 bases at V and 10 bases at J, with 15 bases between the two ends. CDR3 size: 13 residues. The germline V gene encodes CDR1 LNHNV and CDR2 YYDKDF (reference sequence). TCRdb reprocessed the 5' RACE reads via MiXCR and lists one record per CDR3 protein. The sample holds 530,000 or so distinct CDR3 sequences, 17% seen once. With regard to this clonotype: Its antigen is not identified.

The chain is built from TRBV15 and TRBJ2-1; unclear D gene. The sequencing sample was made of PBMCs or a T cell subset sorted from them (not recorded which). The receptor comes from an adult woman who had mild COVID-19 (a few samples of this study predate the infection). Cell type and time point are not known. For the CDR3, the DNA is TGTGCCACCAGCTCAGCTGGGGAAATCGAGCAGTTCTTC. Protein sequence: CATSSAGEIEQFF.